The TCR beta chain under discussion was sequenced for a study of control samples from healthy donors and cancer patients. CDR3 length equals 12 residues. Germline V gives CDR1 SGHRS, CDR2 YFSETQ. The V end was cut by 4 bases, the J end by 4 bases, with 7 bases between. The table came from immunoSEQ multiplex PCR; TCRdb's copy has only in-frame clones and leaves some out. The table lists 130,000 to 150,000 clones, approximately 86% of them singletons. The J gene is TRBJ2-3, the V gene TRBV5-1; D unclear. The TCR comes from a woman in her 30s in good health. Sequenced material: blood. CDR3 region: CASSSPSDTQYF. The CDR3 region has the DNA TGCGCCAGCAGCAGCCCATCAGATACGCAGTATTTT.